The next 3 T cell receptor beta chains were all read from a single sample in a study of T cell responses to AZD1222 COVID-19 vaccine. Sequencing was performed with immunoSEQ multiplex PCR; in TCRdb, only in-frame clones are kept and a portion is missing. The sample includes tens of thousands of clones, around 90% of them seen just once. Material: peripheral blood, obtained on day 0 of AZD1222 vaccination. These receptors originate from an adult in good health.

The genes are TRBV10-3 and TRBJ1-5; no clear D. CDR1 is ENHRY, CDR2 SYGVKD, per germline. The CDR3 extends over 13 amino acids. Trimming shortened V by 6 bases and J by 3 bases, and 9 bases separated the two germline ends. CDR3 nucleotides: TGTGCCATCAGCAAGGGTGTCAATCAGCCCCAGCATTTT. Translated, it gives CAISKGVNQPQHF.

The chain couples TRBV4-1 to TRBJ2-7; 10 bases align to TRBD1. The CDR3 consists of 15 residues. V dropped 2 bases and J dropped 6; count of bases not matched to a gene: 7. Germline V gives CDR1 MGHRA, CDR2 YSYEKL. The CDR3 DNA sequence: TGCGCCAGCAGCCAACGACAGGGGGCAGAAGGCGAGCAGTACTTC. Encoded protein: CASSQRQGAEGEQYF.

This chain uses TRBV9 with TRBJ1-5; D call uncertain. The length of the CDR3 is 15 residues. V was pared by 0 bases and J by 2 bases, with 9 bases between. The germline gives CDR1 SGDLS, CDR2 YYNGEE. CDR3 sequence: CASSVGGYGNQPQHF. The CDR3 DNA follows: TGTGCCAGCAGCGTAGGAGGGTATGGCAATCAGCCCCAGCATTTT.